A single T cell receptor beta chain is shown here with its context. Its target is unknown. Germline lookup yields CDR1 MNHEY and CDR2 SMNVEV (reference sequence). Losses at the gene ends were 6 bases for V and 5 bases for J; bases not matched to a gene: 16. The CDR3 is 16 amino acids. Sequenced by immunoSEQ multiplex PCR; TCRdb stores in-frame clones only, minus some. The sample yields some 170,000 clones, just under 90% seen once. The sample comes from a study of T cell responses to AZD1222 COVID-19 vaccine. Study-level points and caveats: Clonal diversity was possibly underestimated, and the donors were mostly white British, with more females. Reportedly, nearly half of unique spike TCRs recognized epitopes outside B.1.351/B.1.1.7 mutations.

This material consisted of peripheral blood, taken 28 days after the second dose of the MenACWY control vaccine. The chain employs TRBV27 and TRBJ2-7; 7 bases map to TRBD2. The source is an adult who received the MenACWY meningococcal vaccine as a control. The CDR3 region has the DNA TGTGCCAGCAGCCGCTGGTTTAGCGGGCTCCCACACGAGCAGTACTTC. This encodes CASSRWFSGLPHEQYF.